A single T cell receptor beta chain is shown here with its context. Antigen: not known. This entry is derived from a study of T cell repertoires in cytomegalovirus infection. Study-level information: CMV epitopes, recently identified HLA-C-restricted and well-studied HLA-B-restricted, were used.

Via MiXCR, TCRdb re-called the reads, giving one row per CDR3 protein. The sample includes 450,000 to 600,000 distinct CDR3 sequences, roughly 46% of them seen just once. CDR1 and CDR2 from the germline V gene are LGHDT and YNNKEL (reference sequence). CDR3 length equals 14 residues. The ends were cut back, 1 base at V and 15 bases at J, with 18 bases in the middle. The chain recombines TRBV3-1 with TRBJ2-2; D is ambiguous. The starting material was cultured PBMCs, obtained from culture after CMV antigen stimulation. The receptor was derived from a human donor in good health (CMV status not recorded). Some clones in this sample may be carry-over from other donors' samples. CDR3 nucleotide sequence: TGTGCCAGCAGCCAAGCTGCCGGCCGAAGAAAGATGTTTTTT. The encoded protein is CASSQAAGRRKMFF.